The rows below give T cell receptor beta chains drawn from one sample of a study of blood T cell repertoires in COVID-19. The protocol was immunoSEQ multiplex PCR, while the TCRdb copy is restricted to in-frame clones and leaves out a portion. Found here are about 62,000 clones, around nine tenths of them singletons; the top ten hold over 5.5%. The sequenced sample consisted of peripheral blood. The receptors derive from a human donor in a cohort sampled during active COVID-19. Each CDR3 is given with its conserved first and last residue. Fields, in order: CDR3 DNA, CDR3 protein, D gene, J gene, V gene, clone size. D genes are given only for firm matches. A row's size may be missing; if present it is once, few, many or a size class.

cdr3_nt: TGTGCCAGCAGTTACTACAGGGGACCAGCTGAAGCTTTCTTT
cdr3_aa: CASSYYRGPAEAFF
d_call: TRBD1
j_call: TRBJ1-1
v_call: TRBV6-5
clone_size: .

cdr3_nt: TGTGCCAGCAGAGACACGGGGGGAGACAATCAGCCCCAGCATTTT
cdr3_aa: CASRDTGGDNQPQHF
d_call: .
j_call: TRBJ1-5
v_call: TRBV6-5
clone_size: .

cdr3_nt: TGCGCCAGCAGCCCTATGCTCACAGATACGCAGTATTTT
cdr3_aa: CASSPMLTDTQYF
d_call: .
j_call: TRBJ2-3
v_call: TRBV4-1
clone_size: .

cdr3_nt: TGTGCCAGCAGCTCCCGGCGGTCACAAGAGACCCAGTACTTC
cdr3_aa: CASSSRRSQETQYF
d_call: .
j_call: TRBJ2-5
v_call: TRBV5-5
clone_size: .

cdr3_nt: TGCAGTGCTAGTAGACCGGGACAGGGATACAATGAGCAGTTCTTC
cdr3_aa: CSASRPGQGYNEQFF
d_call: TRBD1
j_call: TRBJ2-1
v_call: TRBV20-1
clone_size: .

cdr3_nt: TGTGCCAGCAGTTTCAGGGTAGGGCGCGATAACACTGAAGCTTTCTTT
cdr3_aa: CASSFRVGRDNTEAFF
d_call: .
j_call: TRBJ1-1
v_call: TRBV11-2
clone_size: .

cdr3_nt: TGCGCCAGCAGCTTGGAGGAGGGCTCACCCCTCCACTTT
cdr3_aa: CASSLEEGSPLHF
d_call: .
j_call: TRBJ1-6
v_call: TRBV5-1
clone_size: few

cdr3_nt: TGTGCCACCAGCCGGGGGGGTTCAGAGACCCAGTACTTC
cdr3_aa: CATSRGGSETQYF
d_call: TRBD2
j_call: TRBJ2-5
v_call: TRBV15
clone_size: once

cdr3_nt: TGTGCCAGCAAACTAGACGGTACCGGGGAGCTGTTTTTT
cdr3_aa: CASKLDGTGELFF
d_call: .
j_call: TRBJ2-2
v_call: TRBV6-5
clone_size: .

cdr3_nt: TGCGCCAGCAGCCAAGGACAGACCCCTCAGCCCCAGCATTTT
cdr3_aa: CASSQGQTPQPQHF
d_call: .
j_call: TRBJ1-5
v_call: TRBV4-1
clone_size: .

cdr3_nt: TGTGCTAGTGGGCCGCGAGTCGGGGAGGGGGGCTACACCTTC
cdr3_aa: CASGPRVGEGGYTF
d_call: .
j_call: TRBJ1-2
v_call: TRBV12-5
clone_size: .

cdr3_nt: TGTGCCAGCAGACGGGACTCGACCAATGAGCAGTTCTTC
cdr3_aa: CASRRDSTNEQFF
d_call: .
j_call: TRBJ2-1
v_call: TRBV7-2
clone_size: .

cdr3_nt: TGTGCCTGGAGTCCGCTAGCGGGGCACACCGGGGAGCTGTTTTTT
cdr3_aa: CAWSPLAGHTGELFF
d_call: TRBD2
j_call: TRBJ2-2
v_call: TRBV30
clone_size: .

cdr3_nt: TGTGCTAGTGGTAAATTAGCGGGAGGCCGCAGTTATACGCAGTATTTT
cdr3_aa: CASGKLAGGRSYTQYF
d_call: TRBD2
j_call: TRBJ2-3
v_call: TRBV12-5
clone_size: once

cdr3_nt: TGTGCCAGCAGATCCCCGACAGGGGGTTCACCCCTCCACTTT
cdr3_aa: CASRSPTGGSPLHF
d_call: TRBD1
j_call: TRBJ1-6
v_call: TRBV7-2
clone_size: .

cdr3_nt: TGTGCCACAGGGGGCGACCTTTCCTACGAGCAGTACTTC
cdr3_aa: CATGGDLSYEQYF
d_call: TRBD1
j_call: TRBJ2-7
v_call: TRBV11-2
clone_size: .

cdr3_nt: TGTGCCAGCAGCCCCCAGTCACCAGCGGTCCCCGGGGAGCTGTTTTTT
cdr3_aa: CASSPQSPAVPGELFF
d_call: .
j_call: TRBJ2-2
v_call: TRBV3-1/TRBV3-2
clone_size: once

cdr3_nt: TGTGCCACCAGCAGAGGAGAATCCTACGAGCAGTACTTC
cdr3_aa: CATSRGESYEQYF
d_call: .
j_call: TRBJ2-7
v_call: TRBV15
clone_size: .

cdr3_nt: TGTGCCAGCAGACGGGACTTCAGCTCCTACGAGCAGTACTTC
cdr3_aa: CASRRDFSSYEQYF
d_call: .
j_call: TRBJ2-7
v_call: TRBV6-5
clone_size: .

cdr3_nt: TGTGCCAGCAGCGTCGTTAGTCCGAACACCGGGGAGCTGTTTTTT
cdr3_aa: CASSVVSPNTGELFF
d_call: .
j_call: TRBJ2-2
v_call: TRBV7-6
clone_size: .

cdr3_nt: TGTGCCAGCTCACCAGTTAGCGGGAGCTACAATGAGCAGTTCTTC
cdr3_aa: CASSPVSGSYNEQFF
d_call: TRBD2
j_call: TRBJ2-1
v_call: TRBV18
clone_size: few

cdr3_nt: TGTGCCAGCAGCCCTAGACTAGCCCATAACACCGGGGAGCTGTTTTTT
cdr3_aa: CASSPRLAHNTGELFF
d_call: TRBD2
j_call: TRBJ2-2
v_call: TRBV11-3
clone_size: once